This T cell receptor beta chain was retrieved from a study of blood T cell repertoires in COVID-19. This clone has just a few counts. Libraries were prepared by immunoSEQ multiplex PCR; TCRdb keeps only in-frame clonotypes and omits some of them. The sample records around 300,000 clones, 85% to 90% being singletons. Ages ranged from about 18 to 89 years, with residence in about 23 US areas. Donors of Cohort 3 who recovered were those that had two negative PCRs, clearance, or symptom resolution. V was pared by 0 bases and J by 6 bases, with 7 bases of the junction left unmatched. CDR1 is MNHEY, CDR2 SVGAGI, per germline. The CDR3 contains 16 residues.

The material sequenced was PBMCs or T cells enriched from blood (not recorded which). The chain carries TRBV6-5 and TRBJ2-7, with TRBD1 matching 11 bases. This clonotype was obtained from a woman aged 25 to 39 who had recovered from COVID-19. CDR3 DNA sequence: TGTGCCAGCAGTTACTCGAGGACAGGGGGCCTTCGCGAGCAGTACTTC. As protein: CASSYSRTGGLREQYF.